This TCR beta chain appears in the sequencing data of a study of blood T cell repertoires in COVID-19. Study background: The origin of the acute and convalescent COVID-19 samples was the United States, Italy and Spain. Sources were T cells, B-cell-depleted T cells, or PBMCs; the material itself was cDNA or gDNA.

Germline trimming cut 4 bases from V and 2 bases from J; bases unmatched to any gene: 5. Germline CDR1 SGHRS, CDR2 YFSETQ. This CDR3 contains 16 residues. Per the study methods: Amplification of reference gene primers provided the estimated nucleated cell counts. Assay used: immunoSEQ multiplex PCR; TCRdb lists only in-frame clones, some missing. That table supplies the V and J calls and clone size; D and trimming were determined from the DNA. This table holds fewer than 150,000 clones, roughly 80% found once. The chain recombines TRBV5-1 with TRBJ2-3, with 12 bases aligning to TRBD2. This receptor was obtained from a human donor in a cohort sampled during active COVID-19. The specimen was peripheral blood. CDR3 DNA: TGCGCCAGCAGCCCTGGACTAGCGGGGCCCACAGATACGCAGTATTTT. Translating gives CASSPGLAGPTDTQYF.